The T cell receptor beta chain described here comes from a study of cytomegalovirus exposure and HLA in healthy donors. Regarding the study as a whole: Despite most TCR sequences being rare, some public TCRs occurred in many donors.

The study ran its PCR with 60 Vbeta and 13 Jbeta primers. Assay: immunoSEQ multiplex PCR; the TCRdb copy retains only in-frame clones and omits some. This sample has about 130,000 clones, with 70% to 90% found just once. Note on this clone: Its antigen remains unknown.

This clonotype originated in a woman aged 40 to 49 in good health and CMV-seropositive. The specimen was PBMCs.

The CDR3 reads CASSVTPSREKLFF. The CDR3 coding sequence is TGTGCCAGCAGCGTAACTCCGAGTAGAGAAAAACTGTTTTTT. The chain uses TRBV9 and TRBJ1-4; D is unresolved. V lost 1 base and J 8 bases, leaving 12 bases between the germline ends. CDR3 size: 14 residues. Germline V gene sequence: CDR1 SGDLS, CDR2 YYNGEE.